The present T cell receptor beta chain was sequenced within a study of blood T cell repertoires in COVID-19. Study in general: Donors in the United States, Italy and Spain gave samples during acute or convalescent COVID-19. The analysed material was cDNA or gDNA that came from T cells, B-cell-depleted T cells, or PBMCs.

This CDR3 comprises 15 residues. CDR1 and CDR2 (germline): MNHEY, SMNVEV (reference sequence). With 6 bases clipped from V and 6 bases from J, the junction kept 11 bases outside the gene matches. Per the study methods: Amplified reference gene primers provided the basis for estimating nucleated cell counts. Sequencing was performed with immunoSEQ multiplex PCR; in TCRdb, only in-frame clones are kept and a portion is missing. The DNA was the basis for D and trimming; V, J and clone size are from that table. The table records some 240,000 clones, about 82% of them present only once. Seattle's cohort entered during active infection and was followed longitudinally.

The V and J genes are TRBV27 and TRBJ2-7, with 10 bases fitting TRBD1. The sample comprised peripheral blood. The clonotype originates from a woman in her sixties or seventies with COVID-19, enrolled during active disease. CDR3 bases: TGTGCCAGCAGGGGGACAGGGGTCGAGCCGGGCGAGCAGTACTTC. Translating gives CASRGTGVEPGEQYF.